This entry is about one T cell receptor (beta chain). What it recognizes is unknown. The CDR3 is 16 residues long. V shed 7 bases and J shed 0 bases, with 18 bases lying between them. CDR1 and CDR2 (germline): MDHEN, SYDVKM. This specimen belongs to a study of human T cells and chemical hapten exposure. The study's findings and limits: Relative to controls, expanded TCRs formed significantly more large CDR3 similarity clusters.

The time point is: patch test 3, about 24 weeks after DPC sensitization. Treatment noted: therapeutic diphenylcyclopropenone sensitization with weekly scalp DPC. Each patch test followed a blood draw. Patients had alopecia, were aged 18 to 70, and were not pregnant. Original processing notes: With a range of about 23,224 to 750,000, the median per sample was 95,638 TCRs. Using its own MiXCR run on the RACE reads, TCRdb lists one record per CDR3 protein. What appears here as the V and J calls and clone size reflects TCRdb's work, not the paper's. The sample has about 190,000 distinct CDR3 sequences, around 25% seen once.

This chain links TRBV28 with TRBJ2-5; a possible D gene is TRBD1 (5 bases). Here the sequenced sample was whole blood, taken in connection with sensitization to the hapten diphenylcyclopropenone (DPC). This clonotype originated in a middle-aged woman with alopecia areata. Some clones in this sample may be carry-over from other donors' samples. In DNA form, the CDR3 reads TGTGCCAGCAAGAGCCAGGGTACTCCGTACCAAGAGACCCAGTACTTC. Protein sequence: CASKSQGTPYQETQYF.